The clone carrying this TCR beta chain was detected only a few times. The data were produced by immunoSEQ multiplex PCR, yet TCRdb's version contains in-frame clones alone and is incomplete. The data hold roughly 230,000 clones, with roughly 84% observed a single time. This record comes from a study of blood T cell repertoires in COVID-19. Study-wide context: There were acute and convalescent COVID-19 samples, and they came from the United States, Italy and Spain.

The CDR3 is 18 amino acids. The V end was cut by 2 bases, the J end by 6 bases, with 20 bases between. From germline, CDR1 is SGHTA and CDR2 FQGNSA. This chain uses TRBV7-2 with TRBJ1-6; a weak D match, TRBD1 (5 bases). The clonotype comes from a man aged 50-59 years who had recovered from COVID-19. The specimen was PBMCs or T cells enriched from blood (not recorded which). The CDR3 region has the DNA TGTGCCAGCAGCTTATATTCGTTGGAGAGCGGGGGTAATTCACCCCTCCACTTT. As protein: CASSLYSLESGGNSPLHF.